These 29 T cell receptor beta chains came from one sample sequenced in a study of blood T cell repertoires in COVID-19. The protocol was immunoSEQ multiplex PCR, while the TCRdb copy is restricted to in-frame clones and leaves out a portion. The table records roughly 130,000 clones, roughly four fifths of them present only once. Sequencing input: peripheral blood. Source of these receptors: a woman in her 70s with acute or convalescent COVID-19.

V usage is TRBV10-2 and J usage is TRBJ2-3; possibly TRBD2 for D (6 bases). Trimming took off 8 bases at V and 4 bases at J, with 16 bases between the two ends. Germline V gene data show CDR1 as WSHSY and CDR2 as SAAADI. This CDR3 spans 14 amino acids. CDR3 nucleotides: TGCGCCAGCTTCACGGCGGGGACGTCAGATACGCAGTATTTT. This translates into CASFTAGTSDTQYF.

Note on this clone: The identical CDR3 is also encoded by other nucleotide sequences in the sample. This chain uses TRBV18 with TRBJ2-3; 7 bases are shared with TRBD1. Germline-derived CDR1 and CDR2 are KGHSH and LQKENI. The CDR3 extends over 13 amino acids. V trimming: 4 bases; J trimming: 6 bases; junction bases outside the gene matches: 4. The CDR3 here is CASSQGAGDTQYF. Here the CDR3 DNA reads TGTGCCAGCTCACAGGGGGCAGGGGATACGCAGTATTTT.

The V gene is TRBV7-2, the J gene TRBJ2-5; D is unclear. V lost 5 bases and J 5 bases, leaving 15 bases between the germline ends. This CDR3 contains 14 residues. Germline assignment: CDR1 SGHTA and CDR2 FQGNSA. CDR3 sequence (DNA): TGTGCCAGCAGCCCTACCGGTTTCGGGGAGACCCAGTACTTC. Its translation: CASSPTGFGETQYF. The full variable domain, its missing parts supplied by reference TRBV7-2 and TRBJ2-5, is GAGVSQSPSNKVTEKGKDVELRCDPISGHTALYWYRQSLGQGLEFLIYFQGNSAPDKSGLPSDRFSAERTGGSVSTLTIQRTQQEDSAVYLCASSPTGFGETQYFGPGTRLLVL.

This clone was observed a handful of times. The CDR3 spells CASSKTGGSGYGYTF. Here the CDR3 DNA reads TGTGCCAGCAGCAAGACAGGGGGCAGTGGCTATGGCTACACCTTC. The chain links TRBV9 to TRBJ1-2; 10 nucleotides match TRBD1. Germline V lookup: CDR1 SGDLS, CDR2 YYNGEE. V dropped 4 bases and J dropped 4; count of bases not matched to a gene: 7. The CDR3 sequence is 15 residues long.

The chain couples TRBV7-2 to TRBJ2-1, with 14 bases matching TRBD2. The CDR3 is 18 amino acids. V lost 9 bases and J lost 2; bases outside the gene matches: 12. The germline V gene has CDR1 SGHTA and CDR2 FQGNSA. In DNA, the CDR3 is TGTGCCAGTCAGAGGAGAAGACTAGCGGGGGGGGCCTACAATGAGCAGTTCTTC. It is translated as CASQRRRLAGGAYNEQFF.

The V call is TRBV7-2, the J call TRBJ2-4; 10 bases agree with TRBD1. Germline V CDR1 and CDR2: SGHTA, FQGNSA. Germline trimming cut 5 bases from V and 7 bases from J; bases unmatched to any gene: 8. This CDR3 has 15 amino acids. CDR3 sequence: CASSPRDRGGNIQYF. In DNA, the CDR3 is TGTGCCAGCAGCCCCCGGGACAGGGGAGGGAACATTCAGTACTTC.

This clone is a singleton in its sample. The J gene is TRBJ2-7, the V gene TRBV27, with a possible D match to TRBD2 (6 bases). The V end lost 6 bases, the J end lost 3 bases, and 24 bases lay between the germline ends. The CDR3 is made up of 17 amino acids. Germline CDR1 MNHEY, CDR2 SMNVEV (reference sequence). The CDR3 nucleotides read TGTGCCAGCAGCTCAACCCCGAGACTAGGAAGCTACTACGAGCAGTACGTC. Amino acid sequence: CASSSTPRLGSYYEQYV.

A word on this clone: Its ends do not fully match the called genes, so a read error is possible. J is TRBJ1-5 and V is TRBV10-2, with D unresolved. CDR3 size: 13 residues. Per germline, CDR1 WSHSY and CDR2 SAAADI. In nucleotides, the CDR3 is TGCGCCAGCAGTGACAGTAGCTATCAGCCCCAGCATTTT. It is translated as CASSDSSYQPQHF.

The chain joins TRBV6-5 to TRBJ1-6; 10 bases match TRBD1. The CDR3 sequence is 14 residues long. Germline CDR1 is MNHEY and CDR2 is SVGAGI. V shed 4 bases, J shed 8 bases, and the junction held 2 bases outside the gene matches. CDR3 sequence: CASSSGTGDSPLHF. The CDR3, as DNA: TGTGCCAGCAGTTCCGGGACAGGGGATTCACCCCTCCACTTT.

CDR3 nucleotides: TGTGCCAGCAGCCCCCAGGCGGGAAACACTGAAGCTTTCTTT. Residues: CASSPQAGNTEAFF. The chain combines TRBV3-1 (or the pseudogene TRBV3-2) with TRBJ1-1; no firm D call. Trimming stripped 4 bases from V and 2 bases from J, with 11 bases between. This CDR3 is built from 14 residues. Germline CDR1 reads LGHDT; CDR2 reads YNNKEL (reference sequence).

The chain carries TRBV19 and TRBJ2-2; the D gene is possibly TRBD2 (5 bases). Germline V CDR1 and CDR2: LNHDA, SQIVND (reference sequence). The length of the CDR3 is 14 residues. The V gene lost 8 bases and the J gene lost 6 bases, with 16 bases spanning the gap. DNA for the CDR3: TGTGCCAGTGCCGGCGGGTCGGGATCCGGGGAGCTGTTTTTT. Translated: CASAGGSGSGELFF.

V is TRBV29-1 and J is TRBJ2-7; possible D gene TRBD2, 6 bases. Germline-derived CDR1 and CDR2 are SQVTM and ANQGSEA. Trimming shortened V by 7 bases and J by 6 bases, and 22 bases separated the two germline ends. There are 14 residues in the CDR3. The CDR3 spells CSATKGTHRGEQYF. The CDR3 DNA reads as TGCAGCGCCACCAAAGGGACTCATCGGGGCGAGCAGTACTTC.

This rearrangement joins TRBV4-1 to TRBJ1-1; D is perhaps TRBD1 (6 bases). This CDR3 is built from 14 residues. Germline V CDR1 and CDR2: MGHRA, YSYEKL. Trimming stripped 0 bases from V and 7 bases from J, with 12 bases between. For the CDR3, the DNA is TGCGCCAGCAGCCAAGATTTTCAGGGGCGTGAAGCTTTCTTT. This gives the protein CASSQDFQGREAFF.

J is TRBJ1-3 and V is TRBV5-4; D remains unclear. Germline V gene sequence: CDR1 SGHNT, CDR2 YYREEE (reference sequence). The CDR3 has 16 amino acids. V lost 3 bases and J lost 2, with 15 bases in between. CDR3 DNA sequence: TGTGCCAGCAGCTCGCCGACTAGCAGGACTGGAAACACCATATATTTT. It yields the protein CASSSPTSRTGNTIYF.

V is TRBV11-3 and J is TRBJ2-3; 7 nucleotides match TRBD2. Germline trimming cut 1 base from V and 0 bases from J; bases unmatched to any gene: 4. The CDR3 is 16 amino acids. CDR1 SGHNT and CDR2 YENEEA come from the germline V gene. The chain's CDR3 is CASSLGLAPSTDTQYF. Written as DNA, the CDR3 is TGTGCCAGCAGCTTAGGACTAGCCCCGAGCACAGATACGCAGTATTTT.

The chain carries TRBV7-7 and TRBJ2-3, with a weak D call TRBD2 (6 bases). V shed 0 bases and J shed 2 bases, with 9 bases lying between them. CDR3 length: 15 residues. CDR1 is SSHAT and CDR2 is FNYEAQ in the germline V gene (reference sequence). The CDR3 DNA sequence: TGTGCCAGCAGCTTAGCGGGGGGAAACACAGATACGCAGTATTTT. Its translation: CASSLAGGNTDTQYF.

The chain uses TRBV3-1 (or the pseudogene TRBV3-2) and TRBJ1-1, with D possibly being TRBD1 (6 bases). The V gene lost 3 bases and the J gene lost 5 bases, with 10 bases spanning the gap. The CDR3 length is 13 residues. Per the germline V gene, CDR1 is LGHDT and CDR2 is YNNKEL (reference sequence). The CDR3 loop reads CASSQGARTEAFF. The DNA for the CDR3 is TGTGCCAGCAGCCAGGGGGCGAGGACTGAAGCTTTCTTT.

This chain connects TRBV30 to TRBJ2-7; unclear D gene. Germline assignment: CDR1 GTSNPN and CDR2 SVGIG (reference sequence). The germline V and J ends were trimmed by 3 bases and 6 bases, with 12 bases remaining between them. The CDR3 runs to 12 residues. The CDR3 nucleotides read TGTGCCTGGAGATGGTCCGGGTCCGAGCAGTACTTC. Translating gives CAWRWSGSEQYF.

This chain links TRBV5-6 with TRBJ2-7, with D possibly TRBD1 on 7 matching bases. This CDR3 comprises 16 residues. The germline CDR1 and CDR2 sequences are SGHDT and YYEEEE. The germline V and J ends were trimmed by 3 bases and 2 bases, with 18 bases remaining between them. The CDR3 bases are TGTGCCAGCAGCTCCGGAGGGGGCCCGGGACCCTACGAGCAGTACGTC. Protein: CASSSGGGPGPYEQYV.

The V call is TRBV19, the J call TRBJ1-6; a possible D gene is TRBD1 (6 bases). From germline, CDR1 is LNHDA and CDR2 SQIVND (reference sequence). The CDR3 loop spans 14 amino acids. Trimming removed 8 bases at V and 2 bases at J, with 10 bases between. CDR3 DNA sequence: TGTGCCAGTGGAGAGGGGGCCTATAATTCACCCCTCCACTTT. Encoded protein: CASGEGAYNSPLHF.

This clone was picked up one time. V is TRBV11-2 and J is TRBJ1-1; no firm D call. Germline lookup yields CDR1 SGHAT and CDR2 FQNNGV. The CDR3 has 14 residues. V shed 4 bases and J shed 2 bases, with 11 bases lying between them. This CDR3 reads CASSSVRGNTEAFF. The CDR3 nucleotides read TGTGCCAGCAGCTCTGTTCGGGGTAACACTGAAGCTTTCTTT.

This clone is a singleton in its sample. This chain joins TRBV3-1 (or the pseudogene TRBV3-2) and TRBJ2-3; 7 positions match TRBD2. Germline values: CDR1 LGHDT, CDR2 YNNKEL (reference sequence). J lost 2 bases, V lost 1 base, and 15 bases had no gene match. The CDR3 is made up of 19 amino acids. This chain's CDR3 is CASSQGTFRGAGFTDTQYF. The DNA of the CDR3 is TGTGCCAGCAGCCAAGGTACCTTTAGGGGAGCGGGGTTCACAGATACGCAGTATTTT.

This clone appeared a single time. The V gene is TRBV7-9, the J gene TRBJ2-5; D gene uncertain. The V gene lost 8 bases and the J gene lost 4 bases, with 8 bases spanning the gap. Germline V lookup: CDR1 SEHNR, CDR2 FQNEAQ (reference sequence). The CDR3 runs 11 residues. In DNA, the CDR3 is TGTGCCAGCGCGGCGCTAGAGACCCAGTACTTC. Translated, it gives CASAALETQYF.

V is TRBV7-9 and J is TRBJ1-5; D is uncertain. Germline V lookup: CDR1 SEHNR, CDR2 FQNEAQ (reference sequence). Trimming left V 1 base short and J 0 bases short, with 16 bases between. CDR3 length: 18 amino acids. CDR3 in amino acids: CASSLGGNLRYSNQPQHF. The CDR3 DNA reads TGTGCCAGCAGCTTAGGAGGAAATTTGCGCTATAGCAATCAGCCCCAGCATTTT.

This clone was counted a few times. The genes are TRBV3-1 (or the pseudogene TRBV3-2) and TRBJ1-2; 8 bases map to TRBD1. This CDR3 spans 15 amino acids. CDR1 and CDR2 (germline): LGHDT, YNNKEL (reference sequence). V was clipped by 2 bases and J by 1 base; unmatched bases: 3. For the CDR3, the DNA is TGTGCCAGCAGCCAACGGACAGGGAATAACTATGGCTACACCTTC. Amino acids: CASSQRTGNNYGYTF.

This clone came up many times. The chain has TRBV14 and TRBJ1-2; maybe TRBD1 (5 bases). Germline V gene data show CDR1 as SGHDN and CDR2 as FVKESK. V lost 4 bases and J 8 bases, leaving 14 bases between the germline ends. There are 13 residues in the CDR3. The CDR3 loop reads CASSPSGFGGYTF. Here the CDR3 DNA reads TGTGCCAGCAGCCCGTCAGGGTTTGGCGGCTACACCTTC. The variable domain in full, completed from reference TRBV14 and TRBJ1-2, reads EAGVTQFPSHSVIEKGQTVTLRCDPISGHDNLYWYRRVMGKEIKFLLHFVKESKQDESGMPNNRFLAERTGGTYSTLKVQPAELEDSGVYFCASSPSGFGGYTFGSGTRLTVV.

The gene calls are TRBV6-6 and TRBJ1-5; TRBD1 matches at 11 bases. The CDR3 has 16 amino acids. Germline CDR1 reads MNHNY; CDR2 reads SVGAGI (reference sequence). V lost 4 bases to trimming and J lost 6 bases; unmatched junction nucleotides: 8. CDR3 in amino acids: CASSFGQGAQGQPQHF. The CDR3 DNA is TGTGCCAGCAGTTTCGGACAGGGGGCCCAGGGTCAGCCCCAGCATTTT.

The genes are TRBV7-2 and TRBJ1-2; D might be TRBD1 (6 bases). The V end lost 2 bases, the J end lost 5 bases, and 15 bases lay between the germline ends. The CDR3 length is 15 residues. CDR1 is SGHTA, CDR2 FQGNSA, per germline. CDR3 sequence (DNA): TGTGCCAGCAGCTTAAGTCGCGGGGGCGGGTATGGCTACACCTTC. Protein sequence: CASSLSRGGGYGYTF.

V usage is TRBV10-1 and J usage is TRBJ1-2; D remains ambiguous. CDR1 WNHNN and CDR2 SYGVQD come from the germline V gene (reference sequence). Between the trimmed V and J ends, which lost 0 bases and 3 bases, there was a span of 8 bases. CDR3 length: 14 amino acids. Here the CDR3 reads CASSESTGDYGYTF. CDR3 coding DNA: TGCGCCAGCAGTGAGTCGACCGGGGACTATGGCTACACCTTC.